This TCR beta chain was obtained from a study of control samples from healthy donors and cancer patients (dated by TCRdb to 2018 to 2021). Libraries were constructed by the immunoSEQ multiplex PCR assay. In its TCRdb copy, this immuneACCESS table keeps in-frame sequences only and misses some clones. Where compared with another copy, unresolved V genes explain less than half of these, and the others have no known cause. Present in this sample are roughly 120,000 clones, 85% to 90% of which were seen just once. 2.3% of the sample comes from the top ten. With respect to this clone: This receptor's antigen is unknown. No base-level quality is on record; no much larger clone is a single base apart.

V lost 5 bases and J lost 2 bases; the stretch between them is 10 bases long. Taken from the germline V gene (reference sequence), the CDR1 and CDR2 loops are MNHEY and SMNVEV. From cysteine to phenylalanine, the CDR3 is 14 amino acids long. Only the CDR3 portion is preserved as DNA: 42 bases, with reading frame beginning at the first base. Sequencing input: blood. The sequence joins TRBV27 to TRBJ1-5; the D gene is unclear. This TCR was sampled from a woman in her 70s in good health. In nucleotide form, the sequence is TGTGCCAGCAGTCCGCCCGGGGGCAATCAGCCCCAGCATTTT. Its coded protein is CASSPPGGNQPQHF.